The 9 T cell receptor beta chains in this list originate from one sample, sequenced in a study of cytomegalovirus exposure and HLA in healthy donors. 13 Jbeta primers and 60 Vbeta primers were used for the PCR. Generated by immunoSEQ multiplex PCR, the TCRdb table keeps only in-frame clones and is missing some. The table lists 210,000 or so clones, approximately 80% of them singletons. Specimen: PBMCs. The receptors stem from a girl aged 10-17 years in good health and CMV-seronegative.

The V call is TRBV10-1, the J call TRBJ2-1; possible D gene TRBD2, 6 bases. The CDR3 totals 18 residues. V gave up 7 bases and J gave up 3 bases, with 25 bases separating them. Germline V gives CDR1 WNHNN, CDR2 SYGVQD (reference sequence). CDR3 in DNA: TGCGCCAGCACCTACGAATCTCCTTCGGGGGAGTTCTACAATGAGCAGTTCTTC. It is translated as CASTYESPSGEFYNEQFF.

The chain couples TRBV27 to TRBJ2-3; maybe TRBD1 (5 bases). With 2 bases removed from V and 0 bases from J, the gap between germline ends came to 6 bases. Germline V CDR1 and CDR2: MNHEY, SMNVEV (reference sequence). The CDR3 spans 14 residues. CDR3 coding DNA: TGTGCCAGCAGTTTAAGACAGAGCACAGATACGCAGTATTTT. Protein sequence: CASSLRQSTDTQYF.

V gene TRBV2 combines with J gene TRBJ1-2; 7 nucleotides line up with TRBD1. Germline CDR1 and CDR2: SNHLY and FYNNEI. The J segment lost 6 bases and the V segment lost 6 bases, leaving 7 bases of the junction unmatched. CDR3 length: 13 residues. CDR3 residues: CASRGQSKDGYTF. CDR3 DNA sequence: TGTGCCAGCAGGGGACAGAGCAAGGATGGCTACACCTTC.

The chain employs TRBV19 and TRBJ2-1; 8 bases match TRBD2. Germline assignment: CDR1 LNHDA and CDR2 SQIVND (reference sequence). The CDR3 is 13 amino acids. Trimming took 0 bases from V and 15 from J; bases not matched to a gene: 7. The CDR3 coding sequence is TGTGCCAGTAGTATAGATCGGGCGGGGGGTTTGTTCTTC. It encodes CASSIDRAGGLFF.

There are a few counts of this clone. The genes are TRBV5-1 and TRBJ2-1, with 14 bases matching TRBD2. Germline assignment: CDR1 SGHRS and CDR2 YFSETQ. Losses at the gene ends were 0 bases for V and 7 bases for J; bases not matched to a gene: 3. The length of the CDR3 is 16 residues. This CDR3 reads CASSLEGTSGGNEQFF. The CDR3 DNA sequence: TGCGCCAGCAGCTTGGAGGGGACTAGCGGGGGAAATGAGCAGTTCTTC.

The chain couples TRBV5-1 to TRBJ1-1; D remains unclear. V lost 1 base, J lost 1 base, and 14 bases lay in between. The CDR3 is made up of 16 amino acids. In germline, CDR1 is SGHRS, CDR2 YFSETQ. The CDR3 reads CASSLLGLPANTEAFF. DNA of the CDR3: TGCGCCAGCAGCTTGCTTGGACTTCCAGCGAACACTGAAGCTTTCTTT.

The chain has TRBV28 and TRBJ2-5; tentative D call: TRBD2 (5 bases). Germline V gives CDR1 MDHEN, CDR2 SYDVKM. This CDR3 contains 17 residues. The germline V and J ends were trimmed by 4 bases and 1 base, with 19 bases remaining between them. This chain's CDR3 is CASSSPYGSGIQETQYF. The CDR3 nucleotides are TGTGCCAGCAGTTCTCCGTATGGGAGTGGGATCCAAGAGACCCAGTACTTC.

The rearrangement uses TRBV30 and TRBJ1-3, with D possibly matching TRBD1 (6 bases). This CDR3 contains 12 residues. Trimming removed 5 bases at V and 2 bases at J, with 7 bases between. Germline CDR1 reads GTSNPN; CDR2 reads SVGIG (reference sequence). CDR3 sequence reads: CAWDRPGNTIYF. In DNA form, the CDR3 reads TGTGCCTGGGACAGGCCTGGAAACACCATATATTTT.

This chain joins TRBV5-1 and TRBJ2-3; 11 bases fit TRBD2. CDR1 and CDR2 (germline): SGHRS, YFSETQ. This CDR3 is built from 19 residues. V shed 4 bases and J 2 bases; nucleotides not matched to a gene: 15. CDR3 sequence: CASSPGTSGTRRTTDTQYF. Here the CDR3 DNA reads TGCGCCAGCAGCCCCGGGACTAGCGGTACGAGGCGAACCACAGATACGCAGTATTTT.